The TCR beta chain under discussion was sequenced for a study of T cell changes during pregnancy in multiple sclerosis. V shed 1 base and J shed 1 base, with 13 bases lying between them. The V gene's germline CDR1 is MGHDK and CDR2 SYGVNS. The CDR3 is 16 residues long. TCRdb's copy holds only in-frame clones and misses some; the assay was immunoSEQ multiplex PCR. The sample lists around 17,000 clones; 95% to 97% were seen once. The source material was peripheral blood, sampled in the third trimester of pregnancy. The J gene is TRBJ1-1, the V gene TRBV25-1; D is perhaps TRBD1 (6 bases). The TCR sequence derives from a female donor with multiple sclerosis, enrolled in a pregnancy study. In nucleotides, the CDR3 is TGTGCCAGCAGTGAATTAACAGGGAAGGGGAACACTGAAGCTTTCTTT. This codes for CASSELTGKGNTEAFF.